This T cell receptor delta chain was sequenced during a study of gamma-delta T cells after stem cell transplantation. TCRdb called clones anew from the RT-PCR reads with CATT. This sample has about 1,600 delta-chain clones, with 20% to 25% found just once. This clonotype was obtained from a human donor. It is not recorded whose cells these are; they may come from a transplant donor. The specimen was gamma-delta T cells.

CDR3 protein: CACDRVGTGGYTDDKLIF. The CDR3 DNA reads TGTGCCTGTGACAGGGTCGGTACTGGGGGATACACGGACGATAAACTCATCTTT. The V and J genes are TRDV2 and TRDJ1; 12 bases map to TRDD3. With 2 bases clipped from V and 4 bases from J, the junction kept 13 bases outside the gene matches. This CDR3 spans 18 amino acids. Germline V gives CDR1 GEAIGNYY, CDR2 EKD.